This TCR beta chain was profiled in a study of T-cell memory formation after mild COVID-19. Study context: There were largely donor-specific TCR clusters. Regarding the study as a whole: Whether second-wave clones peaking at day 37 were SARS-CoV-2 specific went unconfirmed. Pre-infection memory carried some responding clones, suggesting that cross-reactive memory joined.

5'RACE with constant-segment primers built TCRalpha and TCRbeta cDNA libraries with UMIs. In TCRdb, the 5' RACE reads were re-called with MiXCR into one record per CDR3 protein. The table lists tens of thousands of distinct CDR3 sequences, more than 10% of them singletons. This clonotype was seen many times. The antigen is unknown. This clonotype was obtained from a man younger than 30 who had mild COVID-19 (a few samples of this study predate the infection). Cell type and time point are not known. The source material was PBMCs or a T cell subset sorted from them (not recorded which).

The CDR3 region is CSVGKGDTDTQYF. The CDR3 nucleotides read TGCAGCGTTGGAAAGGGGGACACAGATACGCAGTATTTT. This sequence joins TRBV29-1 and TRBJ2-3, with D possibly matching TRBD1 (6 bases). The CDR3 loop spans 13 amino acids. The germline V and J ends were trimmed by 4 bases and 2 bases, with 10 bases remaining between them. The germline V gene has CDR1 SQVTM and CDR2 ANQGSEA.